A single sample is the source of the 26 T cell receptor beta chains below, sequenced in a study of shared clonotypes between healthy human individuals (dated by TCRdb to the early 2020s). The method was the immunoSEQ multiplex PCR assay. Here the immuneACCESS table is served through TCRdb, limited to in-frame sequences with V and J called. Missing clones are a known gap in these copies; in checked studies unresolved V genes cover under half, and the rest lacks a known reason. The sample records about 470,000 clones, roughly 83% of which are singletons. The top ten clonotypes cover roughly 13% of the sample. Sample: PBMCs. The receptors shown here come from a woman aged 40-49 years in good health. Some clones in this sample may be carry-over from other donors' samples.

A word on this clone: Other nucleotide sequences in the sample specify the same CDR3. This chain uses TRBV29-1 with TRBJ1-2; weak D call: TRBD1 (6 bases). The CDR3 spans 12 residues. Germline V gives CDR1 SQVTM, CDR2 ANQGSEA. V dropped 6 bases and J dropped 5 bases, with 13 bases sitting between them. The CDR3 loop reads CSVTQGYYGYTF. Here the CDR3 DNA reads TGCAGCGTCACGCAGGGGTATTATGGCTACACCTTC.

The chain couples TRBV7-9 to TRBJ2-5; D is perhaps TRBD1 (6 bases). The end of the DNA aligns better with TRBJ2-7, so the J call may be wrong. The CDR3 sequence is 14 residues long. The germline CDR1 and CDR2 sequences are SEHNR and FQNEAQ (reference sequence). Here the CDR3 reads CASSRDNPTGEQYF. The CDR3 DNA follows: TGTGCCAGCAGCCGGGACAACCCCACGGGCGAGCAGTACTTC.

The rearrangement uses TRBV25-1 and TRBJ1-5; a possible D gene is TRBD1 (5 bases). Germline loops: CDR1 MGHDK, CDR2 SYGVNS. V shed 1 base and J shed 1 base, with 11 bases lying between them. The CDR3 is made up of 16 amino acids. The CDR3 sequence is CASSESQAGSNQPQHF. The CDR3 DNA follows: TGTGCCAGCAGTGAATCACAGGCCGGGAGCAATCAGCCCCAGCATTTT.

This clone came up many times. This chain joins TRBV2 and TRBJ2-3, with 7 bases that match TRBD2. Germline lookup yields CDR1 SNHLY and CDR2 FYNNEI. The CDR3 is 16 amino acids. V lost 6 bases to trimming and J lost 2 bases; unmatched junction nucleotides: 11. The CDR3 nucleotides are TGTGCCAGCAGCCCCTCGGGAGGCCGATACACAGATACGCAGTATTTT. Protein: CASSPSGGRYTDTQYF.

This clone was picked up many times. The chain carries TRBV6-5 and TRBJ2-3; 9 nucleotides agree with TRBD1. The CDR3 is 16 amino acids. The germline CDR1 and CDR2 sequences are MNHEY and SVGAGI. Trimming at V came to 1 base and at J to 5 bases, leaving 7 bases not matched to a gene. CDR3 sequence reads: CASSYYPGQGQDTQYF. The CDR3 DNA follows: TGTGCCAGCAGTTACTATCCGGGACAGGGTCAAGATACGCAGTATTTT.

This chain connects TRBV27 to TRBJ2-1; 7 nucleotides line up with TRBD1. From germline, CDR1 is MNHEY and CDR2 SMNVEV (reference sequence). Trimming cost V 6 bases and J 6 bases; bases outside gene matches: 14. The CDR3 spans 16 residues. The CDR3 protein is CASRGTGTASGNEQFF. CDR3 DNA: TGTGCCAGCAGGGGAACAGGGACAGCTTCTGGCAATGAGCAGTTCTTC.

V and J are TRBV6-6 and TRBJ1-5; 8 bases line up with TRBD1. CDR1 and CDR2 (germline): MNHNY, SVGAGI (reference sequence). Trimming removed 6 bases from V and 6 bases from J; junction bases left unmatched: 4. The CDR3 is made up of 13 amino acids. The CDR3 loop reads CASSQGAPQPQHF. As DNA, the CDR3 is TGTGCCAGCAGCCAGGGGGCTCCTCAGCCCCAGCATTTT.

The gene calls are TRBV5-1 and TRBJ1-1, with TRBD1 identical over 8 bases. Trimming removed 3 bases from V and 1 base from J; junction bases left unmatched: 2. The CDR3 covers 14 residues. CDR1 is SGHRS, CDR2 YFSETQ, per germline. CDR3 residues: CASSSGQANTEAFF. The CDR3, as DNA: TGCGCCAGCAGCTCGGGACAGGCGAACACTGAAGCTTTCTTT.

J is TRBJ2-7 and V is TRBV4-3; 11 bases are shared with TRBD2. The trim removed 1 base at V and 8 bases at J, leaving 19 bases unmatched. From germline, CDR1 is LGHNA and CDR2 YSLEER. CDR3 length: 19 amino acids. Here the CDR3 DNA reads TGCGCCAGCAGCCAAGGACTAGCGGGGACCGCGCCGACACGCCATAAGCAGTACTTC. It is translated as CASSQGLAGTAPTRHKQYF.

V gene TRBV5-6 combines with J gene TRBJ1-2, with a weak D call TRBD1 (5 bases). Germline CDR1 is SGHDT and CDR2 is YYEEEE. V gave up 3 bases and J gave up 8 bases, with 17 bases separating them. The length of the CDR3 is 14 residues. In nucleotides, the CDR3 is TGTGCCAGCAGCTACGAAACAGGAAGGTTCGGCTACACCTTC. It is translated as CASSYETGRFGYTF.

This clone was counted once. The chain recombines TRBV11-2 with TRBJ1-3; D ambiguous. The CDR3 covers 14 residues. CDR1 is SGHAT, CDR2 FQNNGV, per germline. V lost 1 base to trimming and J lost 3 bases, with 7 bases between them. The CDR3 loop reads CASSLAGFGNTIYF. The CDR3 DNA is TGTGCCAGCAGCTTAGCCGGGTTTGGAAACACCATATATTTT.

This clone was counted once. The V call is TRBV7-9, the J call TRBJ2-6; D unresolved. Trimming removed 5 bases at V and 3 bases at J, with 8 bases between. Germline values: CDR1 SEHNR, CDR2 FQNEAQ (reference sequence). The CDR3 has 14 residues. The CDR3 DNA reads as TGTGCCAGCAGCAGTTTGGGTGGGGCCAACGTCCTGACTTTC. Its translation: CASSSLGGANVLTF. The whole variable domain, remainder taken from reference TRBV7-9 and TRBJ2-6, is DTGVSQNPRHKITKRGQNVTFRCDPISEHNRLYWYRQTLGQGPEFLTYFQNEAQLEKSRLLSDRFSAERPKGSFSTLEIQRTEQGDSAMYLCASSSLGGANVLTFGAGSRLTVL.

The chain combines TRBV5-1 with TRBJ2-1; D might be TRBD1 or TRBD2, each matching 6 bases. Between the trimmed V and J ends, which lost 1 base and 5 bases, there was a span of 25 bases. The germline V gene has CDR1 SGHRS and CDR2 YFSETQ. This CDR3 is built from 19 residues. As DNA, the CDR3 is TGCGCCAGCAGCTTGAGCGGAGGGGGACACAGTCGGATTAACAATGAGCAGTTCTTC. Amino acids: CASSLSGGGHSRINNEQFF.

The rearrangement uses TRBV5-1 and TRBJ2-3, with D unclear. The V gene lost 0 bases and the J gene lost 0 bases, with 8 bases spanning the gap. The CDR3 is 15 amino acids. Per the germline V gene, CDR1 is SGHRS and CDR2 is YFSETQ. The chain's CDR3 is CASSLGQASTDTQYF. The CDR3 DNA reads TGCGCCAGCAGCTTGGGGCAGGCTAGCACAGATACGCAGTATTTT.

This clone was counted between two and nine times. The genes are TRBV6-4 and TRBJ2-5, with 8 bases identical to TRBD2. V lost 3 bases and J lost 2; bases outside the gene matches: 5. Per germline, CDR1 MRHNA and CDR2 SNTAGT. The CDR3 runs to 15 residues. The CDR3 DNA sequence: TGTGCCAGCAGTGAAACGGGAGGGGGTCAAGAGACCCAGTACTTC. Amino acid sequence: CASSETGGGQETQYF.

The CDR3 here is CASSLEGGRTEAFF. The CDR3 coding sequence is TGTGCCAGCAGCTTAGAAGGGGGGCGTACTGAAGCTTTCTTT. V is TRBV11-2 and J is TRBJ1-1, with D maybe TRBD1 (6 bases). V lost 0 bases to trimming and J lost 5 bases, with 10 bases between them. CDR1 and CDR2 (germline): SGHAT, FQNNGV. This CDR3 is built from 14 residues.

The chain employs TRBV7-2 and TRBJ1-5, with TRBD1 as a possible D gene (5 bases). CDR1 is SGHTA and CDR2 is FQGNSA in the germline V gene. V lost 2 bases to trimming and J lost 4 bases, with 15 bases between them. This CDR3 comprises 16 residues. This CDR3 reads CASSLRGGTFNQPQHF. CDR3 nucleotides: TGTGCCAGCAGCTTACGGGGCGGTACATTTAATCAGCCCCAGCATTTT.

V gene TRBV19 combines with J gene TRBJ1-5; D gene ambiguous. Germline CDR1 is LNHDA and CDR2 is SQIVND (reference sequence). Trimming removed 5 bases from V and 1 base from J, with 12 bases in between. This CDR3 is 15 amino acids long. Written as DNA, the CDR3 is TGTGCCAGTAGTTATTTCCCCTTCAGCAATCAGCCCCAGCATTTT. As protein: CASSYFPFSNQPQHF.

A single count supports this clone. This sequence joins TRBV4-1 and TRBJ2-3; 9 nucleotides match TRBD2. Germline CDR1 and CDR2: MGHRA and YSYEKL. The length of the CDR3 is 16 residues. Trimming at V came to 2 bases and at J to 5 bases, leaving 8 bases not matched to a gene. The CDR3 reads CASSQWLAGNQDTQYF. The CDR3 nucleotides read TGCGCCAGCAGCCAATGGCTAGCGGGAAACCAAGATACGCAGTATTTT.

The chain carries TRBV2 and TRBJ1-4; 8 bases match TRBD1. The CDR3 extends over 13 amino acids. V trimming: 7 bases; J trimming: 8 bases; junction bases outside the gene matches: 6. Germline assignment: CDR1 SNHLY and CDR2 FYNNEI. The CDR3 is CASTRDRNEKLFF. The CDR3 DNA is TGTGCCAGCACTAGGGACAGGAACGAAAAACTGTTTTTT.

This chain uses TRBV2 with TRBJ2-1, with D maybe TRBD1 (5 bases). The CDR3 is 16 amino acids. With 6 bases removed from V and 2 bases from J, the gap between germline ends came to 17 bases. Germline V lookup: CDR1 SNHLY, CDR2 FYNNEI. The CDR3 reads CASSPRAAGTYNEQFF. The CDR3 bases are TGTGCCAGCAGCCCCAGGGCGGCTGGGACCTACAATGAGCAGTTCTTC.

V usage is TRBV28 and J usage is TRBJ2-2; tentatively, D is TRBD1 or TRBD2 (5 bases each). Germline V gene data show CDR1 as MDHEN and CDR2 as SYDVKM. This CDR3 region has 15 residues. Trimming removed 5 bases at V and 7 bases at J, with 17 bases between. The chain's CDR3 is CASSVEGRRGGELFF. CDR3 bases: TGTGCCAGCAGTGTTGAGGGGAGAAGGGGCGGGGAGCTGTTTTTT.

V gene TRBV27 combines with J gene TRBJ2-1, with D perhaps matching TRBD1 or TRBD2 (5 bases each). From germline, CDR1 is MNHEY and CDR2 SMNVEV (reference sequence). V dropped 7 bases and J dropped 6 bases, with 19 bases sitting between them. The CDR3 contains 15 residues. The CDR3 coding sequence is TGTGCCAGCACCACGACCCCGGCCGGGGCCAATGAGCAGTTCTTC. This codes for CASTTTPAGANEQFF.

The genes are TRBV5-1 and TRBJ2-7; 13 nucleotides align to TRBD2. Losses at the gene ends were 6 bases for V and 5 bases for J; bases not matched to a gene: 8. The CDR3 covers 15 residues. Germline values: CDR1 SGHRS, CDR2 YFSETQ. CDR3 bases: TGCGCCAGCAACCCAACTAGCGGGAGGGCCCACGAGCAGTACTTC. It yields the protein CASNPTSGRAHEQYF.

The chain employs TRBV18 and TRBJ2-1; no definite D call. Germline CDR1 is KGHSH and CDR2 is LQKENI. V was cut by 0 bases and J by 6 bases, with 9 bases left in between. The CDR3 covers 14 residues. CDR3 nucleotide sequence: TGTGCCAGCTCACCACCGGTTTCAGGCAATGAGCAGTTCTTC. This codes for CASSPPVSGNEQFF. The whole variable domain, filled in from reference TRBV18 and TRBJ2-1, reads NAGVMQNPRHLVRRRGQEARLRCSPMKGHSHVYWYRQLPEEGLKFMVYLQKENIIDESGMPKERFSAEFPKEGPSILRIQQVVRGDSAAYFCASSPPVSGNEQFFGPGTRLTVL.

The V and J genes are TRBV7-9 and TRBJ1-1; the D is unclear. The V gene's germline CDR1 is SEHNR and CDR2 FQNEAQ (reference sequence). The length of the CDR3 is 14 residues. The ends were cut back, 5 bases at V and 4 bases at J, with 14 bases in the middle. The CDR3 nucleotides read TGTGCCAGCAGCCTCGCCATGGCTGGCACTGAAGCTTTCTTT. Translation: CASSLAMAGTEAFF.